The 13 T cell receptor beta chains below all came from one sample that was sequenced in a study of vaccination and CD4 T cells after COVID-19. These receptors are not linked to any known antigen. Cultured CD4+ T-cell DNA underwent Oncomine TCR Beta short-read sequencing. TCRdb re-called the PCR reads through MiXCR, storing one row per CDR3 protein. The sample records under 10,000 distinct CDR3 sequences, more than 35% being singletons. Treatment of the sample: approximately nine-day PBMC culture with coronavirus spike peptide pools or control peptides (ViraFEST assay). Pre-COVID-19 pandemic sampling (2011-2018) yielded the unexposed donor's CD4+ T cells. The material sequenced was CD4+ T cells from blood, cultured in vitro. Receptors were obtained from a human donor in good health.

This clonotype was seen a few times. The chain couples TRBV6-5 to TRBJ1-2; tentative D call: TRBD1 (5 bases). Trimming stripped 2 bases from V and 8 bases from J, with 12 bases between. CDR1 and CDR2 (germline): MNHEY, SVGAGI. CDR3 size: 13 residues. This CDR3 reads CASSYKAEGGYTF. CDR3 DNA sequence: TGTGCCAGCAGTTACAAAGCCGAGGGGGGCTACACCTTC.

The CDR3 is CASSPGTSVLTGELFF. The CDR3 DNA is TGTGCCAGCAGCCCTGGGACTAGCGTTTTGACCGGGGAGCTGTTTTTT. The V gene is TRBV11-2, the J gene TRBJ2-2, with TRBD2 identical over 10 bases. The V and J ends lost 5 bases and 5 bases, in that order; junction bases with no gene match: 8. CDR3 size: 16 residues. Germline CDR1 SGHAT, CDR2 FQNNGV.

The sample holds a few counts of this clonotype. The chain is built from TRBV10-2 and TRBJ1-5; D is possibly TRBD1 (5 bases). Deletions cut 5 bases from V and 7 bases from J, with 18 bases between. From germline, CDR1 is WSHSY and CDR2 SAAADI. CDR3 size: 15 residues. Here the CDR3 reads CASSLGTRYDQPQHF. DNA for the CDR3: TGCGCCAGCAGTCTAGGGACCCGATATGACCAGCCCCAGCATTTT.

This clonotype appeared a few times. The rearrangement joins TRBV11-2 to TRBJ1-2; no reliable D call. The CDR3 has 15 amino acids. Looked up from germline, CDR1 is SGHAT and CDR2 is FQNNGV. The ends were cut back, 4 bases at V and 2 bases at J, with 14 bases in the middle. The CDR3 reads CASSSPRRENYGYTF. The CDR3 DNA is TGTGCCAGCAGCTCCCCTAGACGGGAAAACTATGGCTACACCTTC.

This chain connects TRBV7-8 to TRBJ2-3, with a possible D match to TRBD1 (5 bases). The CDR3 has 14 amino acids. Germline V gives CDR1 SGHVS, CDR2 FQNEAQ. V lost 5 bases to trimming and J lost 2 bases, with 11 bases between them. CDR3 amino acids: CASSPDSHTDTQYF. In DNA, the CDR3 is TGTGCCAGCAGCCCAGACAGTCACACAGATACGCAGTATTTT.

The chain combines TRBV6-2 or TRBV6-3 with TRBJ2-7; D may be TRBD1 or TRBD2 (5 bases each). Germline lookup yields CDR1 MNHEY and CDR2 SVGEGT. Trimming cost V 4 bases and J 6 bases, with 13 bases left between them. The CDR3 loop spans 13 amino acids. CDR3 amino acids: CASSFQSGSEQYF. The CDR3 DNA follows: TGTGCCAGCAGTTTCCAATCAGGGAGCGAGCAGTACTTC.

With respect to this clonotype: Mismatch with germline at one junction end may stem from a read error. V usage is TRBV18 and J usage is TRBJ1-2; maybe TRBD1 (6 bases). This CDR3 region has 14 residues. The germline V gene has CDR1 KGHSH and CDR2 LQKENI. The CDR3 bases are TGTGCCAGCTCACCACCGAGACAGGCTGATGGCTACACTTTC. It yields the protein CASSPPRQADGYTF. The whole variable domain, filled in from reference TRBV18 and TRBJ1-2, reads NAGVMQNPRHLVRRRGQEARLRCSPMKGHSHVYWYRQLPEEGLKFMVYLQKENIIDESGMPKERFSAEFPKEGPSILRIQQVVRGDSAAYFCASSPPRQADGYTFGSGTRLTVV.

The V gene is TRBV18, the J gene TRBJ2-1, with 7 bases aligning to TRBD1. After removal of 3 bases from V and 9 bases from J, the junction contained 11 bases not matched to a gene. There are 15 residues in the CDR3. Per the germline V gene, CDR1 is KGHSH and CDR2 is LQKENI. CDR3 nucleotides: TGTGCCAGCTCACCCCCTCGGACAGGTTGGGGTGAGCAGTTCTTC. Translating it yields CASSPPRTGWGEQFF.

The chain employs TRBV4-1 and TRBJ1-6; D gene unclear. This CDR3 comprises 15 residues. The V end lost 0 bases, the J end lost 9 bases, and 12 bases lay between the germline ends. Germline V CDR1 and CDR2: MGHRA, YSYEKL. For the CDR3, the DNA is TGCGCCAGCAGCCAAGAGTCGGGGTTTCGTTCACCCCTCCACTTT. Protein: CASSQESGFRSPLHF.

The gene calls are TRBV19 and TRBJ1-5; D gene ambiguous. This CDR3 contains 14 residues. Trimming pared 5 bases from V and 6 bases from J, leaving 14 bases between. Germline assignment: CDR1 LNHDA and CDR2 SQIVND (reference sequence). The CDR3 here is CASSGNNWAQPQHF. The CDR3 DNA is TGTGCCAGTAGTGGGAACAACTGGGCTCAGCCCCAGCATTTT.

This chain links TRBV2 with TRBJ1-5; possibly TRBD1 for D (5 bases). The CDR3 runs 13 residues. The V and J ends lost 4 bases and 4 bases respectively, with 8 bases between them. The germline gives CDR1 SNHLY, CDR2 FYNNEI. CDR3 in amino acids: CASSGTINQPQHF. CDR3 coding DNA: TGTGCCAGCAGTGGGACAATAAATCAGCCCCAGCATTTT.

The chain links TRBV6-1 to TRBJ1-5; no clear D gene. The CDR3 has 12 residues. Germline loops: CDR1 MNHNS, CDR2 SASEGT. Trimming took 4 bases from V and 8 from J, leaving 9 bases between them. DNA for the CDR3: TGTGCCAGCAGTGTAAGCCCTGAGCCCCAGCATTTT. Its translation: CASSVSPEPQHF.

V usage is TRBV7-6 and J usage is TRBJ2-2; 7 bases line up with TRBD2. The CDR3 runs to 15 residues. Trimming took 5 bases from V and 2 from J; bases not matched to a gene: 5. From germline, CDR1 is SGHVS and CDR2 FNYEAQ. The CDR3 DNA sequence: TGTGCCAGCAGCCGAGGACTAGTCAACACCGGGGAGCTGTTTTTT. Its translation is CASSRGLVNTGELFF.